The sample holds a few counts of the clone carrying this T cell receptor beta chain. Antigen unknown. The sample is drawn from a study of T cells after yellow fever vaccination. Notes on the study in general: Post-booster repertoires contained most primary-vaccination clones again (roughly 97% CD4, around 88% CD8).

The CDR3 runs to 13 residues. V shed 6 bases and J shed 3 bases, with 11 bases lying between them. Germline-derived CDR1 and CDR2 are MNHNS and SASEGT. Each CDR3 protein is one row after TCRdb ran MiXCR on the 5' RACE reads. The profile shows some 340,000 distinct CDR3 sequences, approximately 4% of them singletons. V and J are TRBV6-1 and TRBJ2-5, with TRBD2 as a possible D gene (5 bases). The receptor comes from a man aged 18 to 30 who received the YFV17D yellow fever vaccine. This specimen was PBMCs, taken 5 days after the yellow fever booster vaccination. CDR3 region: CASREVVEETQYF. For the CDR3, the DNA is TGTGCCAGCAGGGAGGTCGTGGAAGAGACCCAGTACTTC.